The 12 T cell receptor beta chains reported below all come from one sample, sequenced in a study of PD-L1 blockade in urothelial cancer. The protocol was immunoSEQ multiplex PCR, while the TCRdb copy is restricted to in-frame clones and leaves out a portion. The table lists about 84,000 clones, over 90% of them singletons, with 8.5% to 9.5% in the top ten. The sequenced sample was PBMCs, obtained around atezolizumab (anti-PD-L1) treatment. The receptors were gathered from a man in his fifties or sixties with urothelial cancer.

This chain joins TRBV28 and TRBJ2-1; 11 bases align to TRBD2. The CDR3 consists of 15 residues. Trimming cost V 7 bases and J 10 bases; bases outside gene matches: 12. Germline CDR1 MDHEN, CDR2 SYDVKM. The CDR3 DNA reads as TGTGCCAGCAACCCATTAGCGGGAGGGCGAAGAGAGCAGTTCTTC. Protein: CASNPLAGGRREQFF.

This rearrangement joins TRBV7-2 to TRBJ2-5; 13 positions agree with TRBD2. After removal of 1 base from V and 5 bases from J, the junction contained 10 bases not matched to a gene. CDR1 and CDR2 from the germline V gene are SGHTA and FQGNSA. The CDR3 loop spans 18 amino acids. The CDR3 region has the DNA TGTGCCAGCAGCTTAGTTAGACTAGCGGGAGGTCAGGGCGAGACCCAGTACTTC. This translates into CASSLVRLAGGQGETQYF.

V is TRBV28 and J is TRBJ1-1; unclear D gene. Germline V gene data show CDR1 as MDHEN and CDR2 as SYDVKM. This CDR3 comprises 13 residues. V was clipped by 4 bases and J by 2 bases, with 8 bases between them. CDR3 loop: CASSSPFNTEAFF. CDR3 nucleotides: TGTGCCAGCAGTTCCCCATTTAACACTGAAGCTTTCTTT. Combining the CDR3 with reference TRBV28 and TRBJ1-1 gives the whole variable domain DVKVTQSSRYLVKRTGEKVFLECVQDMDHENMFWYRQDPGLGLRLIYFSYDVKMKEKGDIPEGYSVSREKKERFSLILESASTNQTSMYLCASSSPFNTEAFFGQGTRLTVV.

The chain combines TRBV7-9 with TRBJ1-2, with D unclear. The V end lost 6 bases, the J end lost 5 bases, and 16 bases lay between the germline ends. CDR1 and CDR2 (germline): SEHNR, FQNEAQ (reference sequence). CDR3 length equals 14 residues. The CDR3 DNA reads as TGTGCCAGCAGGCCCTCCGGGTTTGAGTATGGCTACACCTTC. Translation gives CASRPSGFEYGYTF.

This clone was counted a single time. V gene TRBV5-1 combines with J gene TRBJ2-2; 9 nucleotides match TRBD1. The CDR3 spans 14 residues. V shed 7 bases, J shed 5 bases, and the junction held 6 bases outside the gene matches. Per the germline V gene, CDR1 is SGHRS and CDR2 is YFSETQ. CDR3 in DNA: TGCGCCAGCGAGACAGGGGGAGTTACCGGGGAGCTGTTTTTT. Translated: CASETGGVTGELFF.

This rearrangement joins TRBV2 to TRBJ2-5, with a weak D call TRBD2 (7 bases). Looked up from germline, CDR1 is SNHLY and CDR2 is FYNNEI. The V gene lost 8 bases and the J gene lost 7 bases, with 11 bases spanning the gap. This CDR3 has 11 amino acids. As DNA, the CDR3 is TGTGCCAGCGAGGGGGGGTGGACCCAGTACTTC. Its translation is CASEGGWTQYF.

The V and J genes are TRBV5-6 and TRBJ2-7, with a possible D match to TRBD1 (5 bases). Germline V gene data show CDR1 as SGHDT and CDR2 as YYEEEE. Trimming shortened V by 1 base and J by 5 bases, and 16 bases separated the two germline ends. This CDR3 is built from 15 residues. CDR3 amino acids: CASSLFVNKGNEQYF. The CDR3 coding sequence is TGTGCCAGCAGCTTGTTCGTTAATAAGGGGAACGAGCAGTACTTC.

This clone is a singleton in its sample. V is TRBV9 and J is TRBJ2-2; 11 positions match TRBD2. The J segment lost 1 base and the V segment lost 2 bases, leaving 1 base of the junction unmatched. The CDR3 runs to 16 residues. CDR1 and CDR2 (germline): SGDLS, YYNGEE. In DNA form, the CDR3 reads TGTGCCAGCAGCGTTCTAGCGGGGGGGAACACCGGGGAGCTGTTTTTT. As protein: CASSVLAGGNTGELFF.

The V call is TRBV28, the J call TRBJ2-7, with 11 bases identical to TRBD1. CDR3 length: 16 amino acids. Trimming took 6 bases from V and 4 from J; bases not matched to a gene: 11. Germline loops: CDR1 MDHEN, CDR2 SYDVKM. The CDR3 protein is CASRAPLGQGAYEQYF. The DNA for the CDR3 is TGTGCCAGCAGAGCCCCCCTAGGACAGGGGGCTTACGAGCAGTACTTC.

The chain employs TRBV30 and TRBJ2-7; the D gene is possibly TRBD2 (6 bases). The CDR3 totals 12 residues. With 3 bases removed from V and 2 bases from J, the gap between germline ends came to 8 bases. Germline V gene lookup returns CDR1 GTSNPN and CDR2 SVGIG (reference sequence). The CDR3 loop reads CAWSGGTYEQYF. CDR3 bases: TGTGCCTGGAGCGGCGGGACCTACGAGCAGTACTTC.

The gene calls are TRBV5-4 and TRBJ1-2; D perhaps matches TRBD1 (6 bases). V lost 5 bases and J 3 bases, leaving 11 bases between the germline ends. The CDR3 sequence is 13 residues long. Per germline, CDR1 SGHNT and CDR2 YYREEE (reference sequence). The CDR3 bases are TGTGCCAGCAGGAAACAGGGTGACTATGGCTACACCTTC. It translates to CASRKQGDYGYTF.

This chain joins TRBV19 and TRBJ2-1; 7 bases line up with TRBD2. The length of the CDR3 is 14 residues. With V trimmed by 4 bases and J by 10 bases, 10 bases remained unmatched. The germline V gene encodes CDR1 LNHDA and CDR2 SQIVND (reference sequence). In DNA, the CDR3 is TGTGCCAGTAGTAATGGCGGGAGCCTCCCCGAGCAGTTCTTC. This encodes CASSNGGSLPEQFF.